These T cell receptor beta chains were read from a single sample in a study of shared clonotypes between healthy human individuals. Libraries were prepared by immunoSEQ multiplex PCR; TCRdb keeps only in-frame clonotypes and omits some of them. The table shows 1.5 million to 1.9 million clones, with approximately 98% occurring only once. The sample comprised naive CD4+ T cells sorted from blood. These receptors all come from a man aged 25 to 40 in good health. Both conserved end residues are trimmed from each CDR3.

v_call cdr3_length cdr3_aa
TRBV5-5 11 ASSFLQQETQY
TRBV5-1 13 ASSLEAGRGYGYT
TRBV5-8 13 ASSTYSGRGYEQF
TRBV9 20 ASSVARPGLAGGRTNTGELF
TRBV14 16 ASSKAGSWEAGEGEQY
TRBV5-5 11 ASTPGLGNTIY
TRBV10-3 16 AISESAQTSGKYNEQF
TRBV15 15 ATSRKGLAGNTGELF
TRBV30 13 AWSPDRETVYGYT
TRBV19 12 ASSEGQGAESQY
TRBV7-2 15 ASSYRLWGVNTGELF
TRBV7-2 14 ASSPLFLGAGNTIY
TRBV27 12 ASRLAGVGNEQY
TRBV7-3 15 ASSLKGPGRGLETQY
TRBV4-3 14 ASSQDGRLGTYEQY
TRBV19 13 ASSIGRLYTGELF
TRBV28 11 ASSFHVSGGYT
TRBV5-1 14 ASSLATGVMNEKLF